What follows describes a single T cell receptor (beta chain). No antigen is known for it. These data are taken from a study of OX40 agonist ivuxolimab in advanced cancers. Study context: Patients were treated with intravenous ivuxolimab, dosed at 0.01 to 10 mg/kg and infused every 2 weeks. Study results and limitations: Circulating CD4+ and CD8+ T cells showed clonal expansion by week 6 at 0.1 to 3.0 mg/kg.

Sequenced by immunoSEQ multiplex PCR; TCRdb stores in-frame clones only, minus some. The top ten clones hold around 2.1% of a sample with 65,000 to 85,000 clones, 86% of them seen once. This CDR3 comprises 16 residues. V lost 2 bases, J lost 2 bases, and 3 bases stayed unmatched. Per germline, CDR1 WSHSY and CDR2 SAAADI. The receptor was derived from an adult with an advanced solid tumor such as melanoma, head and neck, liver or kidney cancer. Source: CD4+ or CD8+ T cells sorted from blood, taken in a trial of the OX40 agonist ivuxolimab. This chain uses TRBV10-2 with TRBJ1-6, with TRBD1 matching over 7 bases. The CDR3 coding sequence is TGCGCCAGCAGTGAGGGGCAGGGGGCCTATAATTCACCCCTCCACTTT. Its protein is CASSEGQGAYNSPLHF.